The rows below give T cell receptor beta chains drawn from one sample of a study of T cell clones after liver transplantation. The protocol was immunoSEQ multiplex PCR, while the TCRdb copy is restricted to in-frame clones and leaves out a portion. This sample yields about 100,000 clones, of which 82% are seen a single time; around 0.97% belongs to the top ten. The source material was CD4+ T cells from blood, sampled before liver transplant. The receptor source for this set is a human donor who received a liver transplant. Each CDR3 is given with its conserved first and last residue. A D gene is named only where the DNA matches it firmly. Size tells how often a clone was seen (once, few, many) or the class of an expanded clone, and some rows leave it out.

clone_size	v_call	d_call	j_call	cdr3_nt	cdr3_aa
.	TRBV19	.	TRBJ2-7	TGTGCCAGTAGTAGGGGGGAGTACGAGCAGTACTTC	CASSRGEYEQYF
.	TRBV13	.	TRBJ1-1	TGTGCCAGCAGCTTTTCGGCGGGGAGGAGGGGAACTGAAGCTTTCTTT	CASSFSAGRRGTEAFF
.	TRBV11-2	.	TRBJ2-5	TGTGCCAGCAGCCCCTCTGTTAGGGAAGAGACCCAGTACTTC	CASSPSVREETQYF
.	TRBV28	.	TRBJ2-1	TGTGCCAGCCTCGGAGGGAGTGGCAATGAGCAGTTCTTC	CASLGGSGNEQFF
.	TRBV2	.	TRBJ2-2	TGTGCCAGCAGGGAAAGACAGTTTCCCGGGGAGCTGTTTTTT	CASRERQFPGELFF
.	TRBV18	.	TRBJ2-1	TGTGCCAGCTCACCTCCAGGGAGCTCCTACAATGAGCAGTTCTTC	CASSPPGSSYNEQFF
few	TRBV5-1	.	TRBJ1-1	TGCGCCAGCAGCTTGGCAGGGGCGGATAACACTGAAGCTTTCTTT	CASSLAGADNTEAFF
.	TRBV2	TRBD1	TRBJ1-3	TGTGCCAGCAGTGAAATGGGGACAGGGGCCGGAAACACCATATATTTT	CASSEMGTGAGNTIYF
.	TRBV11-1	.	TRBJ2-1	TGTGCCAGCAGCTTGTCCCATGAGCAGTTCTTC	CASSLSHEQFF
once	TRBV5-1	TRBD1	TRBJ2-7	TGCGCCAGCAGCTTGGGGGACAGGGGCTGGTCTGACGAGCAGTACTTC	CASSLGDRGWSDEQYF
.	TRBV28	.	TRBJ2-6	TGTGCCAGCAGTTTGAGGGTTCCCGGGGCCAACGTCCTGACTTTC	CASSLRVPGANVLTF
few	TRBV10-2	TRBD1	TRBJ2-3	TGCGCCAGCAACCGACAGGGCGGCACAGATACGCAGTATTTT	CASNRQGGTDTQYF
.	TRBV2	.	TRBJ2-2	TGTGCCAGCAGTGCAATGACAGGGAACACCGGGGAGCTGTTTTTT	CASSAMTGNTGELFF
.	TRBV27	.	TRBJ2-7	TGTGCCAGCAGAAGGGGGGGGCGCACCTCCTACGAGCAGTACTTC	CASRRGGRTSYEQYF
few	TRBV2	.	TRBJ2-7	TGTGCCAGCACCCAAGAGGACGACTACGAGCAGTACTTC	CASTQEDDYEQYF
.	TRBV21-1	.	TRBJ1-5	TGTGCCAGCAGCAAAGAGGCGGGGCTAGGGCAGCCCCAGCATTTT	CASSKEAGLGQPQHF
.	TRBV9	.	TRBJ2-5	TGTGCCAGCAGCCCTATTGAGGGGGGTCCGGGAGAGACCCAGTACTTC	CASSPIEGGPGETQYF
.	TRBV2	TRBD1	TRBJ2-2	TGTGCCAGCAGCACCGGGACAGGGTACACCGGGGAGCTGTTTTTT	CASSTGTGYTGELFF
once	TRBV7-6	.	TRBJ2-1	TGTGCCAGCAGCCCCCGGGGGGCCCACTACAATGAGCAGTTCTTC	CASSPRGAHYNEQFF
.	TRBV18	.	TRBJ2-5	TGTGCCAGCTCACCACGGGGGTTGCTGGAGACCCAGTACTTC	CASSPRGLLETQYF
.	TRBV6-5	.	TRBJ1-5	TGTGCCAGCAGAACGGCAGGAAGCAATCAGCCCCAGCATTTT	CASRTAGSNQPQHF
.	TRBV10-3	.	TRBJ2-3	TGTGCCATCAGACCGTTGATTAGCACAGATACGCAGTATTTT	CAIRPLISTDTQYF
.	TRBV2	TRBD1	TRBJ2-7	TGTGCCAGCAGTGAGCCTGACAGGGGTATAGGCCAGACCTACGAGCAGTACTTC	CASSEPDRGIGQTYEQYF
.	TRBV5-1	.	TRBJ2-1	TGCGCCAGCGAGAGGGGTTCGTGGGGTGAGCAGTTCTTC	CASERGSWGEQFF
.	TRBV19	TRBD1	TRBJ1-1	TGTGCCAGTAGGAGACAGGGAATGAACACTGAAGCTTTCTTT	CASRRQGMNTEAFF
few	TRBV19	.	TRBJ2-7	TGTGCCAGTAGTAGGACGGCCCGGCGGGGCTCCTACGAGCAGTACTTC	CASSRTARRGSYEQYF
.	TRBV14	TRBD2	TRBJ2-7	TGTGCCAGCAGCCAGGGAGGGACCCAGACTGCGTACTTC	CASSQGGTQTAYF
.	TRBV5-1	.	TRBJ1-1	TGCGCCAGCATGGGGGGTACGGCGAACACTGAAGCTTTCTTT	CASMGGTANTEAFF
.	TRBV7-2	TRBD2	TRBJ2-7	TGTGCCAGCAGGTTAGCGGGGGCCTCCTACGAGCAGTACTTC	CASRLAGASYEQYF
.	TRBV5-1	.	TRBJ1-4	TGCGCCAGCAGCTCACCTGGGCCTAATGAAAAACTGTTTTTT	CASSSPGPNEKLFF
.	TRBV28	.	TRBJ2-6	TGTGCCAGCAAGGGGGACACCCGCTCTGGGGCCAACGTCCTGACTTTC	CASKGDTRSGANVLTF
.	TRBV4-1	.	TRBJ2-6	TGCGCCAGCAGCCAAGAATGGTGGAGGGAACCCTCTTACTCTGGGGCCAACGTCCTGACTTTC	CASSQEWWREPSYSGANVLTF
.	TRBV28	TRBD2	TRBJ2-1	TGTGCCAGCAGTCGCGGGAGGTCCAATGAGCAGTTCTTC	CASSRGRSNEQFF
.	TRBV6-5	.	TRBJ1-1	TGTGCCAGCAAGACTACCGTGAACACTGAAGCTTTCTTT	CASKTTVNTEAFF
once	TRBV4-3	TRBD2	TRBJ2-5	TGCGCCAGCAGCCAATTAGCGGGAGGGACCCAGTACTTC	CASSQLAGGTQYF
.	TRBV5-1	.	TRBJ2-3	TGCGCCAGCAGCCCCCGGCCGGACACAGATACGCAGTATTTT	CASSPRPDTDTQYF
once	TRBV30	.	TRBJ1-2	TGTGCCTGGACGCCCCAGGGCTGGGGTAACTATGGCTACACCTTC	CAWTPQGWGNYGYTF